This T cell receptor beta chain was retrieved from a study of blood T cell repertoires in COVID-19. Produced via immunoSEQ multiplex PCR; TCRdb's table is partial and in-frame only. The data contain over 600,000 clones, approximately 90% of them seen just once; the ten biggest clones take up roughly 0.25%. V lost 0 bases and J 4 bases, leaving 11 bases between the germline ends. The CDR3 extends over 15 amino acids. Germline V gene sequence: CDR1 SGHNT, CDR2 YYREEE (reference sequence). The source of this sequence is a woman younger than 35 with acute or convalescent COVID-19. The sequencing input was peripheral blood. This sequence joins TRBV5-4 and TRBJ1-3, with a possible D match to TRBD1 (6 bases). CDR3 in DNA: TGTGCCAGCAGCTTGGCGGACAGTTTAGGAAACACCATATATTTT. Amino acids: CASSLADSLGNTIYF.